Listed here is a single TCR beta chain. Its antigen is not known. The sample originates from a study of beta chain features in type 1 diabetes. TCRB transcripts that were expressed got sequenced, as all of the isolated RNA had been reverse transcribed. Sequenced by immunoSEQ multiplex PCR; TCRdb stores in-frame clones only, minus some. The sample holds hundreds of thousands of clones, roughly an eighth seen once. After removal of 7 bases from V and 3 bases from J, the junction contained 5 bases not matched to a gene. CDR1 is SQVTM and CDR2 is ANQGSEA in the germline V gene. There are 12 residues in the CDR3. Study-wide results and limits: Within each of all four CD4+ subsets, Type 1 diabetes patients had TCRB CDR3s that were moderately but significantly shorter.

The chain employs TRBV29-1 and TRBJ1-1, with 7 bases identical to TRBD1. The receptor comes from a man aged 18 to 29 with type 1 diabetes. Sequencing was performed on naive CD4+ T cells from blood. CDR3 protein: CSAGQDYTEAFF. The CDR3 DNA is TGCAGCGCCGGACAGGATTACACTGAAGCTTTCTTT. The full variable domain, with the rest looked up from reference TRBV29-1 and TRBJ1-1, is SAVISQKPSRDICQRGTSLTIQCQVDSQVTMMFWYRQQPGQSLTLIATANQGSEATYESGFVIDKFPISRPNLTFSTLTVSNMSPEDSSIYLCSAGQDYTEAFFGQGTRLTVV.